The clone carrying this T cell receptor beta chain has a count of ten or more. Its specificity is unknown. This specimen belongs to a study of T cells in Graves' hyperthyroidism and ophthalmopathy. Study-level findings and limits: Ophthalmopathy was told apart from stable hyperthyroidism by a 13 V-J model.

CDR1 and CDR2 (germline): DFQATT, SNEGSKA (reference sequence). This CDR3 is 18 amino acids long. The junction had 21 bases not matched to a gene; V was cut back by 6 bases and J by 6 bases. The CDR3 regions of TCR beta were amplified from RNA transcripts. Using the HTBI primer set, a first-round RT-PCR was run on the TCR CDR3. TCRdb re-analysed the multiplex PCR reads in MiXCR, keeping a single row per CDR3 protein. This sample carries around 690,000 distinct CDR3 sequences, 17% of them seen once, and the ten largest clones take about 14%. The sample consisted of blood. The chain joins TRBV20-1 to TRBJ2-1; 9 bases align to TRBD2. This TCR was recovered from a man in his fifties or sixties with Graves' hyperthyroidism. The CDR3 is CSANPMGLAGYGRNEQFF. Written as DNA, the CDR3 is TGCAGTGCAAACCCGATGGGTCTAGCGGGATATGGGCGCAATGAGCAGTTCTTC.